This T cell receptor beta chain was observed in a study of T cell repertoires in cytomegalovirus infection. About the study: The authors used CMV epitopes that were HLA-C-restricted (recently identified) and HLA-B-restricted (well studied). Public TCR beta signature analysis indicated the presence of both CMV infection and matching HLA type.

This CDR3 contains 16 residues. V shed 2 bases, J shed 1 base, and the junction held 5 bases outside the gene matches. Germline V gives CDR1 MNHNY, CDR2 SVGAGI (reference sequence). Comment on this clonotype: The antigen is unknown.

TCRdb recomputed calls from the reads with MiXCR, one row per CDR3 protein. The table records about 700,000 distinct CDR3 sequences, around 30% of them present only once. The rearrangement joins TRBV6-6 to TRBJ1-1, with TRBD1 matching 9 bases. The sample consisted of cultured PBMCs, taken from culture after CMV antigen stimulation. This TCR derives from a human donor in good health (CMV status not recorded). Some clones in this sample may be carry-over from other donors' samples. This CDR3 reads CASSYTGTGTNTEAFF. Here the CDR3 DNA reads TGTGCCAGCAGTTACACCGGGACAGGGACGAACACTGAAGCTTTCTTT.